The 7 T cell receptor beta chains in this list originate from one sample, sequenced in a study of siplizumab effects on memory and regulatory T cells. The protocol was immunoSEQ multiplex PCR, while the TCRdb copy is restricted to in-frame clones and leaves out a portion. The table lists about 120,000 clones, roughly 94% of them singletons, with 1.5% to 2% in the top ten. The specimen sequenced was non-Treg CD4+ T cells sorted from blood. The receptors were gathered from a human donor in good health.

This chain's CDR3 is CASMGQGATYEQYF. The CDR3 DNA sequence: TGTGCCAGTATGGGACAGGGGGCCACCTACGAGCAGTACTTC. This chain links TRBV19 with TRBJ2-7, with 12 bases lining up with TRBD1. The CDR3 totals 14 residues. The J segment lost 2 bases and the V segment lost 7 bases, leaving 3 bases of the junction unmatched. Germline V lookup: CDR1 LNHDA, CDR2 SQIVND (reference sequence). Using reference TRBV19 and TRBJ2-7 for the parts outside the CDR3, the full variable domain is DGGITQSPKYLFRKEGQNVTLSCEQNLNHDAMYWYRQDPGQGLRLIYYSQIVNDFQKGDIAEGYSVSREKKESFPLTVTSAQKNPTAFYLCASMGQGATYEQYFGPGTRLTVT.

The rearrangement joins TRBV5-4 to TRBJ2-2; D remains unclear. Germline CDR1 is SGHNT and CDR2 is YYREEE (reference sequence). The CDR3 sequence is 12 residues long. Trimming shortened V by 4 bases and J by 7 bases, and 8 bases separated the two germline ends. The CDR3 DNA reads TGTGCCAGCAGCCGCTACGGCGGGGAGCTGTTTTTT. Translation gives CASSRYGGELFF.

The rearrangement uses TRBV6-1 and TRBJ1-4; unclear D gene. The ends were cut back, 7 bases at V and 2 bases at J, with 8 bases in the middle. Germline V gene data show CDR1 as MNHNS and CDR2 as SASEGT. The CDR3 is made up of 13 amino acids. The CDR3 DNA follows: TGTGCCAGCAATTCACGGACTAATGAAAAACTGTTTTTT. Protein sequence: CASNSRTNEKLFF.

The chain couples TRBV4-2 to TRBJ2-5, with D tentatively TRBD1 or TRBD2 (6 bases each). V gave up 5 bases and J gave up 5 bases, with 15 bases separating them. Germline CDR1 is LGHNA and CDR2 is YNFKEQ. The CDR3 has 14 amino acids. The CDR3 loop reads CASSSEGGRETQYF. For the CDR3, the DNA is TGTGCCAGCAGCTCGGAGGGGGGTCGGGAGACCCAGTACTTC.

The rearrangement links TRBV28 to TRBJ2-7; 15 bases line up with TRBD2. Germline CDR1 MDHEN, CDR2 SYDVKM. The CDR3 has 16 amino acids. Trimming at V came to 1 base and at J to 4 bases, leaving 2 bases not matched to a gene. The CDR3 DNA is TGTGCCAGCAGTTTATTAGGGACTAGCGGGAGGTACGAGCAGTACTTC. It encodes CASSLLGTSGRYEQYF. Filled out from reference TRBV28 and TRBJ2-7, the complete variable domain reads DVKVTQSSRYLVKRTGEKVFLECVQDMDHENMFWYRQDPGLGLRLIYFSYDVKMKEKGDIPEGYSVSREKKERFSLILESASTNQTSMYLCASSLLGTSGRYEQYFGPGTRLTVT.

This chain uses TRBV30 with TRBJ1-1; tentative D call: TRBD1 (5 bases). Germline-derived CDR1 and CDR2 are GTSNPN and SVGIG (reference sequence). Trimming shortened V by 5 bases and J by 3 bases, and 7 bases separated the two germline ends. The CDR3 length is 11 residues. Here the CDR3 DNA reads TGTGCCTGGCGACAGCACACTGAAGCTTTCTTT. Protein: CAWRQHTEAFF.

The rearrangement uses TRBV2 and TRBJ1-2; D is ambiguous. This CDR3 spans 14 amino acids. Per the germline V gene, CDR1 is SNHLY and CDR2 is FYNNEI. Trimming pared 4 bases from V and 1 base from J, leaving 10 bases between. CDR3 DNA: TGTGCCAGCAGTGCGGCCGGGGTTAACTATGGCTACACCTTC. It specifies CASSAAGVNYGYTF. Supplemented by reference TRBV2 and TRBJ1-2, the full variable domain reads EPEVTQTPSHQVTQMGQEVILRCVPISNHLYFYWYRQILGQKVEFLVSFYNNEISEKSEIFDDQFSVERPDGSNFTLKIRSTKLEDSAMYFCASSAAGVNYGYTFGSGTRLTVV.